The rows below give T cell receptor beta chains drawn from one sample of a study of T cell responses to AZD1222 COVID-19 vaccine. TCRdb keeps only in-frame clones here, not all; method: immunoSEQ multiplex PCR. The table lists about 120,000 clones, 88% of them singletons, with roughly 20% in the top ten. The starting material was peripheral blood, obtained on day 0 of MenACWY control vaccination. Receptors were obtained from an adult in good health. The CDR3 runs from the conserved cysteine through the conserved F or W. The D gene is left open where the match is weak. Rows give clone size only sometimes, using once, few, many, or a class for an expanded clone.

>.|TRBD2|TRBJ2-5|TRBV9
CASSVVGTSQGETQYF
TGTGCCAGCAGCGTAGTTGGGACTAGCCAAGGGGAGACCCAGTACTTC
>.|.|TRBJ1-1|TRBV29-1
CSVEDDYTGAFF
TGCAGCGTTGAAGATGACTACACGGGAGCTTTCTTT
>once|.|TRBJ1-6|TRBV29-1
CSVRDGNSPLHF
TGCAGCGTTCGGGACGGTAATTCACCCCTCCACTTT
>.|.|TRBJ2-7|TRBV6-6
CASSRTGSGEQYF
TGTGCCAGCAGTAGGACGGGGTCGGGCGAGCAGTACTTC
>.|.|TRBJ2-7|TRBV2
CASSEGSGTSYEQYF
TGTGCCAGCAGTGAAGGGTCCGGGACCTCCTACGAGCAGTACTTC
>.|TRBD1|TRBJ1-3|TRBV3-1/TRBV3-2
CASSQGRGLRGNTIYF
TGTGCCAGCAGCCAAGGCAGGGGGCTAAGGGGAAACACCATATATTTT
>few|.|TRBJ1-1|TRBV28
CASSLGNTEAFF
TGTGCCAGCAGTTTAGGGAACACTGAAGCTTTCTTT
>.|TRBD2|TRBJ2-3|TRBV28
CASSLGTRQDTQYF
TGTGCCAGCAGTTTAGGGACTAGGCAAGATACGCAGTATTTT
>.|TRBD1|TRBJ1-2|TRBV5-1
CASSLKTGGHGYTF
TGCGCCAGCAGCTTGAAGACAGGGGGCCATGGCTACACCTTC
>.|.|TRBJ2-1|TRBV5-1
CASTQGGGLNEQFF
TGCGCCAGCACCCAAGGGGGGGGCCTCAATGAGCAGTTCTTC
>.|.|TRBJ2-5|TRBV24-1
CATSDPGLPETQYF
TGTGCCACCAGTGACCCGGGACTCCCAGAGACCCAGTACTTC
>.|.|TRBJ2-2|TRBV7-9
CASSLKGQVGTGELFF
TGTGCCAGCAGCTTAAAGGGCCAGGTGGGCACCGGGGAGCTGTTTTTT
>.|TRBD2|TRBJ2-1|TRBV5-1
CASNSRAGVSYNEQFF
TGCGCCAGCAATTCTAGGGCGGGAGTATCTTACAATGAGCAGTTCTTC
>.|.|TRBJ2-2|TRBV6-5
CASSTSSGIPWELFF
TGTGCCAGCAGTACAAGTTCAGGGATTCCATGGGAGCTGTTTTTT
>once|TRBD1|TRBJ2-7|TRBV11-3
CASSFGTASYEQYF
TGTGCCAGCAGCTTCGGGACAGCAAGCTACGAGCAGTACTTC
>few|.|TRBJ1-4|TRBV5-6
CASSQDSTAKLFF
TGTGCCAGCAGCCAAGACAGCACGGCAAAACTGTTTTTT
>.|.|TRBJ1-2|TRBV7-9
CASSLPGVNGYTF
TGTGCCAGCAGCTTACCAGGGGTGAATGGCTACACCTTC